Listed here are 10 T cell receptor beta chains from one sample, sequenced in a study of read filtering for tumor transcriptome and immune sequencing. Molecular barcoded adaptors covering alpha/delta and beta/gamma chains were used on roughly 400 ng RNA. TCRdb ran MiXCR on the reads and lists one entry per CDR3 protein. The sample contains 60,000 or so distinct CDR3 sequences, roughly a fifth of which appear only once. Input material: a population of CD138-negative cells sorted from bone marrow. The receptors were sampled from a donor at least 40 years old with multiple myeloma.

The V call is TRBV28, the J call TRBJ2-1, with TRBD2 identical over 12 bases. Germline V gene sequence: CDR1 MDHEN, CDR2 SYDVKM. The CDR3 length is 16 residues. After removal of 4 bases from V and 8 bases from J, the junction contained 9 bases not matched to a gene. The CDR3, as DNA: TGTGCCAGCAGTTCCTGGACTAGCGGGGAGGAGGATGAGCAGTTCTTC. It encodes CASSSWTSGEEDEQFF. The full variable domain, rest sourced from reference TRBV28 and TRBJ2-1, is DVKVTQSSRYLVKRTGEKVFLECVQDMDHENMFWYRQDPGLGLRLIYFSYDVKMKEKGDIPEGYSVSREKKERFSLILESASTNQTSMYLCASSSWTSGEEDEQFFGPGTRLTVL.

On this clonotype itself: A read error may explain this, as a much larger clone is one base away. The CDR3 nucleotides read TGCGCCAGCAGCTCGGGGGAAGGGGCCAGCAATCGGCCCCAGCATTTT. Translation: CASSSGEGASNRPQHF. This sequence joins TRBV5-1 and TRBJ1-5, with a weak D call TRBD1 (5 bases). Germline CDR1 is SGHRS and CDR2 is YFSETQ. This CDR3 has 16 residues.

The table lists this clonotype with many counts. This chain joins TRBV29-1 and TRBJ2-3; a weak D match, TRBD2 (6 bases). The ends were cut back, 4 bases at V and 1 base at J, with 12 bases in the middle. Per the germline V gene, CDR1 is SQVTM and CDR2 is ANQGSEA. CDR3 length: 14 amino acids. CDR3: CSVAGVSGTDTQYF. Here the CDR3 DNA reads TGCAGCGTTGCGGGGGTGAGTGGCACAGATACGCAGTATTTT.

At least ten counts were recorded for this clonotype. CDR3 loop: CASSSSGGSYEQYF. The DNA of the CDR3 is TGTGCCAGTAGTAGTTCGGGGGGCTCCTACGAGCAGTACTTC. The genes are TRBV19 and TRBJ2-7; 7 bases match TRBD2. The V gene's germline CDR1 is LNHDA and CDR2 SQIVND (reference sequence). The CDR3 covers 14 residues. The trim removed 4 bases at V and 0 bases at J, leaving 3 bases unmatched. Using reference TRBV19 and TRBJ2-7 for the parts outside the CDR3, the full variable domain is DGGITQSPKYLFRKEGQNVTLSCEQNLNHDAMYWYRQDPGQGLRLIYYSQIVNDFQKGDIAEGYSVSREKKESFPLTVTSAQKNPTAFYLCASSSSGGSYEQYFGPGTRLTVT.

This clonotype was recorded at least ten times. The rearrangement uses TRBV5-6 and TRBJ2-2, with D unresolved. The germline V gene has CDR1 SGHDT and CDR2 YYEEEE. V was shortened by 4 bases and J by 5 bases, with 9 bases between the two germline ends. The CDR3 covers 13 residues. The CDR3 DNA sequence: TGTGCCAGCAGCCGAGGACGAACCGGGGAGCTGTTTTTT. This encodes CASSRGRTGELFF.

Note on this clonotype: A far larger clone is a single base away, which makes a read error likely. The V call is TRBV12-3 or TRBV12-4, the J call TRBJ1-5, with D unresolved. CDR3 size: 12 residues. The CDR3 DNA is TGTGCCTGCAGTCAACTGAAGGAGCCCCAGCATTTT. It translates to CACSQLKEPQHF.

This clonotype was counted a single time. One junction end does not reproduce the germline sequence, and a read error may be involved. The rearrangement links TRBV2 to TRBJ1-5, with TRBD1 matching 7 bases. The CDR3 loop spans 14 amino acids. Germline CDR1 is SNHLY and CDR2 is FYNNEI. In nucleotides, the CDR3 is TGTGCCAACAGTGAGAACAGGGGAAGTCAGCCCCAGCATTTT. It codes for CANSENRGSQPQHF.

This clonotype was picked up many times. The CDR3 sequence: CASSPGEGTNEKLFF. The DNA for the CDR3 is TGCGCCAGCAGCCCGGGAGAGGGAACTAATGAAAAACTGTTTTTT. The genes are TRBV5-1 and TRBJ1-4; D is uncertain. V lost 4 bases to trimming and J lost 1 base, with 11 bases between them. CDR1 is SGHRS and CDR2 is YFSETQ in the germline V gene. The CDR3 is 15 amino acids.

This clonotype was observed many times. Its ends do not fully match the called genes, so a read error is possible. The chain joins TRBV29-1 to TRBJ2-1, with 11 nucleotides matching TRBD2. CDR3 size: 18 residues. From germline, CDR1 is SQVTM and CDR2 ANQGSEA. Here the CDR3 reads CSVEDLTPLAGGGNEQSF. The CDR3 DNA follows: TGCAGCGTTGAAGATCTGACCCCTCTAGCGGGAGGAGGGAATGAGCAGTCCTTC.

CDR3 sequence: CASSLGGQGRSQFF. The CDR3 nucleotides read TGCGCCAGCAGCTTGGGTGGACAGGGCCGAAGTCAGTTCTTC. The rearrangement uses TRBV5-1 and TRBJ2-1; 8 nucleotides line up with TRBD1. CDR1 SGHRS and CDR2 YFSETQ come from the germline V gene. The CDR3 totals 14 residues. The V segment lost 0 bases and the J segment 13 bases; nucleotides outside the gene matches: 9.